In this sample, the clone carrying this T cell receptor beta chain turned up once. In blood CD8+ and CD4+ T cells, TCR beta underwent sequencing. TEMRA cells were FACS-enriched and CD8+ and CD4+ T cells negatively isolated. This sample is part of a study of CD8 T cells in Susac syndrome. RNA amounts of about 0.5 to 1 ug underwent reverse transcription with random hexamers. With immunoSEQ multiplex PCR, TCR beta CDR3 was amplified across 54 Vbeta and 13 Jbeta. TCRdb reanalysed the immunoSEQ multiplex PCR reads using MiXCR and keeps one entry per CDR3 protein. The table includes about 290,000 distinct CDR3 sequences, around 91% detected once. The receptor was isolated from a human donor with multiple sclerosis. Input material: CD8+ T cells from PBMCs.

For the CDR3, the DNA is TGTGCCAGCAGCTTATACGGGATTGGGCAGTACTTC. The encoded protein is CASSLYGIGQYF. The V call is TRBV7-2, the J call TRBJ2-7; D might be TRBD2 (5 bases). V lost 2 bases and J 9 bases, leaving 11 bases between the germline ends. Germline CDR1 is SGHTA and CDR2 is FQGNSA. The CDR3 totals 12 residues.